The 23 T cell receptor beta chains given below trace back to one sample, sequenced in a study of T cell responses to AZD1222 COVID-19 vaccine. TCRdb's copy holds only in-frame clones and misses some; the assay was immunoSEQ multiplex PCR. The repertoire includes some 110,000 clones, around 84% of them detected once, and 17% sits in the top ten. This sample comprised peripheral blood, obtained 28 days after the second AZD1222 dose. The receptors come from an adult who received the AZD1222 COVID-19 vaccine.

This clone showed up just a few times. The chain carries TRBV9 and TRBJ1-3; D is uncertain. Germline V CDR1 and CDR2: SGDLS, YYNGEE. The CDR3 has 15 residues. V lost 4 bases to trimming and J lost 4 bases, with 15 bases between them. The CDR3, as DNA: TGTGCCAGCAGCCCGACATCATTTTCGGGAAACACCATATATTTT. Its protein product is CASSPTSFSGNTIYF.

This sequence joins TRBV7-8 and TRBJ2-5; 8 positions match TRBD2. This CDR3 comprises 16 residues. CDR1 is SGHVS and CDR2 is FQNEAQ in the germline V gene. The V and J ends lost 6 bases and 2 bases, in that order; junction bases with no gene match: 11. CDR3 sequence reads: CASSRAGGNVQETQYF. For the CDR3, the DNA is TGTGCCAGCAGTCGTGCGGGGGGAAACGTACAAGAGACCCAGTACTTC.

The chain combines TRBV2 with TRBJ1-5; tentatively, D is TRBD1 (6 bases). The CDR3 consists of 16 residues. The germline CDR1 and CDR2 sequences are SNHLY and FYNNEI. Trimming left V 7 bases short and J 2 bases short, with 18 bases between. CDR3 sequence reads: CASTGGTTGGNQPQHF. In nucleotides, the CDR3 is TGTGCCAGCACCGGGGGAACGACAGGAGGCAATCAGCCCCAGCATTTT.

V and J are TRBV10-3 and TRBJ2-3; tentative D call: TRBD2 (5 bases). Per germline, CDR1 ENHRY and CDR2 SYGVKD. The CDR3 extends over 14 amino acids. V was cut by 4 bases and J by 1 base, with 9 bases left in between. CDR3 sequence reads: CAISVRERTDTQYF. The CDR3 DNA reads TGTGCCATCAGTGTACGGGAACGCACAGATACGCAGTATTTT.

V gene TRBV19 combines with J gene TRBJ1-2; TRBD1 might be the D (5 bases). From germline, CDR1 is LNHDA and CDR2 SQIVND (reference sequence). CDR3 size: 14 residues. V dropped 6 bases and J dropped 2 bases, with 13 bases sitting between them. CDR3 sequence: CASSTGGVNYGYTF. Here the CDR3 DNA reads TGTGCCAGTAGCACCGGGGGGGTAAACTATGGCTACACCTTC. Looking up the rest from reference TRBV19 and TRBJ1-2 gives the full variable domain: DGGITQSPKYLFRKEGQNVTLSCEQNLNHDAMYWYRQDPGQGLRLIYYSQIVNDFQKGDIAEGYSVSREKKESFPLTVTSAQKNPTAFYLCASSTGGVNYGYTFGSGTRLTVV.

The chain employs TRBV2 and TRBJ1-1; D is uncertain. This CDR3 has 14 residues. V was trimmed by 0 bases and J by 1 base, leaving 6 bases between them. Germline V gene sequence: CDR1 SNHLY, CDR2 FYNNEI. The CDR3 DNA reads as TGTGCCAGCAGTGAAGCCAGGCAGAACACTGAAGCTTTCTTT. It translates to CASSEARQNTEAFF. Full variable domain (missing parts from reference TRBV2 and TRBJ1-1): EPEVTQTPSHQVTQMGQEVILRCVPISNHLYFYWYRQILGQKVEFLVSFYNNEISEKSEIFDDQFSVERPDGSNFTLKIRSTKLEDSAMYFCASSEARQNTEAFFGQGTRLTVV.

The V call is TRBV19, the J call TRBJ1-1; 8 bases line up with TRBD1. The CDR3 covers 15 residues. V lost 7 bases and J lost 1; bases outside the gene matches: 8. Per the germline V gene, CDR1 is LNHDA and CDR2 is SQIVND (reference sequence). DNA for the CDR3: TGTGCCAGTAACCCACTGGGGACAGGGAACACTGAAGCTTTCTTT. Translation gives CASNPLGTGNTEAFF.

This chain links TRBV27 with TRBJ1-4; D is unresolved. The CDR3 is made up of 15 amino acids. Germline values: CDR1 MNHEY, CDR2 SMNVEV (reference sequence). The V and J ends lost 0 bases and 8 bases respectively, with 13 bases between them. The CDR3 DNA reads TGTGCCAGCAGTTTATCCTGGCGGGGAGGAGAAAAACTGTTTTTT. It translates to CASSLSWRGGEKLFF.

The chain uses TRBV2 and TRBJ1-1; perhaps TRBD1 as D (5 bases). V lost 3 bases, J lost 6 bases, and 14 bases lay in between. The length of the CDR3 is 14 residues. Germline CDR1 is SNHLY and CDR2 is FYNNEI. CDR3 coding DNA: TGTGCCAGCAGTGAGGGGACGCGGGGATCTGAAGCTTTCTTT. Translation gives CASSEGTRGSEAFF.

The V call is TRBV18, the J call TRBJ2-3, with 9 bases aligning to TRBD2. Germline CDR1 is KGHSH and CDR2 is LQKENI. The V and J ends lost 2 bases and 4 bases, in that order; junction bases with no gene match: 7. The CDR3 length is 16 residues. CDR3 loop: CASSPSRAGGADTQYF. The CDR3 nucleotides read TGTGCCAGCTCACCATCGCGGGCGGGAGGGGCAGATACGCAGTATTTT.

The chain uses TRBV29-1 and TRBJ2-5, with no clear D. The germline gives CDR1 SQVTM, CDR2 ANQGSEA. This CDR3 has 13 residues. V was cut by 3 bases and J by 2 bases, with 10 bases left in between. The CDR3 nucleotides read TGCAGCGTTGACAAAAAGTTTCAAGAGACCCAGTACTTC. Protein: CSVDKKFQETQYF.

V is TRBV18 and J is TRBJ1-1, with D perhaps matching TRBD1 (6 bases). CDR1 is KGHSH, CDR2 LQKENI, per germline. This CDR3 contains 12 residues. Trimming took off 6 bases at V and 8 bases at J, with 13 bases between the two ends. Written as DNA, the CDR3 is TGTGCCAGCTCTATAGACAGGCGAGAAGCTTTCTTT. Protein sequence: CASSIDRREAFF.

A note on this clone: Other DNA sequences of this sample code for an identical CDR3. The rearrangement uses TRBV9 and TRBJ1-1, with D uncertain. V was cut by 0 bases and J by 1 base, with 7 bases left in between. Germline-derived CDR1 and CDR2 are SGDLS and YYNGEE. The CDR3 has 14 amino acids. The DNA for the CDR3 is TGTGCCAGCAGCGTAGTATCAGGGAACACTGAAGCTTTCTTT. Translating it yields CASSVVSGNTEAFF. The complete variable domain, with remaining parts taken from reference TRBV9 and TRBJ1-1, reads DSGVTQTPKHLITATGQRVTLRCSPRSGDLSVYWYQQSLDQGLQFLIQYYNGEERAKGNILERFSAQQFPDLHSELNLSSLELGDSALYFCASSVVSGNTEAFFGQGTRLTVV.

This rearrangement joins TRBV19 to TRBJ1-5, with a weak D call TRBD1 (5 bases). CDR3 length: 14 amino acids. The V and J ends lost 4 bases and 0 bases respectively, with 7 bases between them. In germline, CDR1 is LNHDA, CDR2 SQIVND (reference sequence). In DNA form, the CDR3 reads TGTGCCAGTAGTAACAGGTATAGCAATCAGCCCCAGCATTTT. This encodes CASSNRYSNQPQHF.

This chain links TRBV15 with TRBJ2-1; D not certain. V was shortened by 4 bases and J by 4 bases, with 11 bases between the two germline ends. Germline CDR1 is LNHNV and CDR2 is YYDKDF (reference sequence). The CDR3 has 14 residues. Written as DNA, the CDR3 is TGTGCCACCAGCACTCTCTTGGAGTACAATGAGCAGTTCTTC. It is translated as CATSTLLEYNEQFF.

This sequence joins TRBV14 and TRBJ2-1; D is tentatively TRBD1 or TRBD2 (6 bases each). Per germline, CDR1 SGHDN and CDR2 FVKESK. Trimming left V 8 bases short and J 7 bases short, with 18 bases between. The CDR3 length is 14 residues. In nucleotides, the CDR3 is TGTGCCAGCCGAAATAGGGGGGCGGAGAATGAGCAGTTCTTC. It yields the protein CASRNRGAENEQFF.

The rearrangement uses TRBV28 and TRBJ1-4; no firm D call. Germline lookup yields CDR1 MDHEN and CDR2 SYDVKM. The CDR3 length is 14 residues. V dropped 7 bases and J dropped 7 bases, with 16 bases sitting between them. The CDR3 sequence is CASISGGMGEKLFF. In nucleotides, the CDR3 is TGTGCCAGCATCTCGGGCGGGATGGGTGAAAAACTGTTTTTT. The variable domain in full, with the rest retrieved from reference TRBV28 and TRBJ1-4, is DVKVTQSSRYLVKRTGEKVFLECVQDMDHENMFWYRQDPGLGLRLIYFSYDVKMKEKGDIPEGYSVSREKKERFSLILESASTNQTSMYLCASISGGMGEKLFFGSGTQLSVL.

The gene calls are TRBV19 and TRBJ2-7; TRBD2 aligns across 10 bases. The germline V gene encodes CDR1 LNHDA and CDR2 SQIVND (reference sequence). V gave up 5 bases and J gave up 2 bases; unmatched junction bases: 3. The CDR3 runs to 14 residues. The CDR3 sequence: CASSPTSGAYEQYF. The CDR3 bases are TGTGCCAGTAGTCCTACTAGCGGGGCCTACGAGCAGTACTTC. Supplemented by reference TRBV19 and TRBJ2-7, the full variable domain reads DGGITQSPKYLFRKEGQNVTLSCEQNLNHDAMYWYRQDPGQGLRLIYYSQIVNDFQKGDIAEGYSVSREKKESFPLTVTSAQKNPTAFYLCASSPTSGAYEQYFGPGTRLTVT.

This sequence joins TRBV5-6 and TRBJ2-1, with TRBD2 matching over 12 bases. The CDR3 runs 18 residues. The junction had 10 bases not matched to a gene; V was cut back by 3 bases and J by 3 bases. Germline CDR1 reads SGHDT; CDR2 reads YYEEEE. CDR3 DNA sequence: TGTGCCAGCAGCTCCCAAATTCCTAGCGGGAGGGTCTACAATGAGCAGTTCTTC. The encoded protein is CASSSQIPSGRVYNEQFF.

Here the CDR3 DNA reads TGTGCCAGCAGACTAGGTGGGTCCTACGAGCAGTACTTC. Its protein product is CASRLGGSYEQYF. V usage is TRBV27 and J usage is TRBJ2-7; maybe TRBD2 (5 bases). Between the trimmed V and J ends, which lost 6 bases and 1 base, there was a span of 10 bases. The CDR3 is made up of 13 amino acids. CDR1 MNHEY and CDR2 SMNVEV come from the germline V gene (reference sequence).

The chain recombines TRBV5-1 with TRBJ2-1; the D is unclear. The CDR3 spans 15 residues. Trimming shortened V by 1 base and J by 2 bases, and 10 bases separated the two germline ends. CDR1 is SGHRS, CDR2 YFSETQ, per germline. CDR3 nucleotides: TGCGCCAGCAGCTTGAATTCAGACCCCTACAATGAGCAGTTCTTC. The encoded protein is CASSLNSDPYNEQFF.

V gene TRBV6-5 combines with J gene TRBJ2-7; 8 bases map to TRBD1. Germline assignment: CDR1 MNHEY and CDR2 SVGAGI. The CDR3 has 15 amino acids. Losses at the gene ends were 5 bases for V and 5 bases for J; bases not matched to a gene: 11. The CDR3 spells CASSPGTGGFHEQYF. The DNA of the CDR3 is TGTGCCAGCAGTCCCGGGACAGGAGGGTTCCACGAGCAGTACTTC.

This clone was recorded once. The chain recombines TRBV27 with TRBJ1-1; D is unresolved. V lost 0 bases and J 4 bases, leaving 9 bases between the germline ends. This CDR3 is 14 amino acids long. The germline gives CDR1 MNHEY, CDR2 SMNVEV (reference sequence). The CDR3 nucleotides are TGTGCCAGCAGTTTATCCGGGTATGGCACTGAAGCTTTCTTT. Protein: CASSLSGYGTEAFF.